The text below deals with one T cell receptor (beta chain). This entry is derived from a study of control samples from healthy donors and cancer patients. The protocol was immunoSEQ multiplex PCR, while the TCRdb copy is restricted to in-frame clones and leaves out a portion. The repertoire has some 74,000 clones, 83% of them found once; the top ten carry around 14%. CDR1 SNHLY and CDR2 FYNNEI come from the germline V gene. With 6 bases clipped from V and 7 bases from J, the junction kept 12 bases outside the gene matches. The CDR3 is 14 amino acids. The sequence was obtained from a man in his sixties in good health. The sample taken for sequencing was blood. The chain employs TRBV2 and TRBJ2-7, with TRBD2 identical over 7 bases. The CDR3 sequence: CASRRLAGPGEQYF. The DNA for the CDR3 is TGTGCCAGCAGAAGACTAGCCGGTCCCGGAGAGCAGTACTTC.